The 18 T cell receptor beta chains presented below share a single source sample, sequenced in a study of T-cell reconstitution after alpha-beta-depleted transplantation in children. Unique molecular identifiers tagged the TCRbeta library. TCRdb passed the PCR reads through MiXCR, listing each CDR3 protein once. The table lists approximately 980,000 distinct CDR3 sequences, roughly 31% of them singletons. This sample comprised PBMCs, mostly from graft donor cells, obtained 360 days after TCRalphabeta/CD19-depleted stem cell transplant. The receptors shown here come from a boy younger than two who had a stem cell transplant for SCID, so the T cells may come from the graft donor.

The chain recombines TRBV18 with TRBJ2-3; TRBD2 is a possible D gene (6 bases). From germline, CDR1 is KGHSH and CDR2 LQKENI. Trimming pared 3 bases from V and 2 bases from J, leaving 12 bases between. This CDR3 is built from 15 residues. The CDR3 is CASSPRGANTDTQYF. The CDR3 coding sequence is TGTGCCAGCTCACCGCGGGGCGCGAACACAGATACGCAGTATTTT.

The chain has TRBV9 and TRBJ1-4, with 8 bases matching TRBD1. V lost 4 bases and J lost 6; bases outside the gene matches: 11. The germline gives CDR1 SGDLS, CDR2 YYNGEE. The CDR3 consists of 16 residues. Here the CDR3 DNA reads TGTGCCAGCAGCCTTCATGGACAGGGACGGTATGAAAAACTGTTTTTT. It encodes CASSLHGQGRYEKLFF.

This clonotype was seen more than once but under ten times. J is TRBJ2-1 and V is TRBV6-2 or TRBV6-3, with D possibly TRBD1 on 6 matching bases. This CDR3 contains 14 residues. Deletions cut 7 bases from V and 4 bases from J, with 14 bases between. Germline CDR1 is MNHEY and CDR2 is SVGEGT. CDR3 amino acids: CASIPKGVYNEQFF. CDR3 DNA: TGTGCCAGCATCCCCAAGGGGGTTTACAATGAGCAGTTCTTC.

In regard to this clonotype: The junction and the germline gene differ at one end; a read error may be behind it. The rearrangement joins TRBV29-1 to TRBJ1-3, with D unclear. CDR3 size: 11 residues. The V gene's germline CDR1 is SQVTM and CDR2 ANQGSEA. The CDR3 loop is CSAMTPLPRHF. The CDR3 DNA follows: TGCAGCGCTATGACCCCTCTCCCCCGACATTTT. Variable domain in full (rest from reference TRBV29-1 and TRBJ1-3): SAVISQKPSRDICQRGTSLTIQCQVDSQVTMMFWYRQQPGQSLTLIATANQGSEATYESGFVIDKFPISRPNLTFSTLTVSNMSPEDSSIYLCSAMTPLPRHFGEGSWLTVV.

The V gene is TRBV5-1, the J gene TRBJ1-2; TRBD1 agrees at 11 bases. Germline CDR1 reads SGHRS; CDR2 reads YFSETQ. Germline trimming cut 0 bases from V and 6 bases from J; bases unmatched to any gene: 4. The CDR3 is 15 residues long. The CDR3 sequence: CASSLEDRGRHGYTF. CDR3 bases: TGCGCCAGCAGCTTGGAGGACAGGGGGCGACATGGCTACACCTTC. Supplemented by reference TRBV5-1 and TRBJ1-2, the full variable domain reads KAGVTQTPRYLIKTRGQQVTLSCSPISGHRSVSWYQQTPGQGLQFLFEYFSETQRNKGNFPGRFSGRQFSNSRSEMNVSTLELGDSALYLCASSLEDRGRHGYTFGSGTRLTVV.

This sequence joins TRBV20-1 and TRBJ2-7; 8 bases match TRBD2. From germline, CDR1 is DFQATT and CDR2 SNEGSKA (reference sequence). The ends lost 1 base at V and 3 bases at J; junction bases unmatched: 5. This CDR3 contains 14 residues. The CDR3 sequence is CSARARTSSYEQYF. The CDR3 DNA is TGCAGTGCTAGAGCGAGGACTAGCAGCTACGAGCAGTACTTC.

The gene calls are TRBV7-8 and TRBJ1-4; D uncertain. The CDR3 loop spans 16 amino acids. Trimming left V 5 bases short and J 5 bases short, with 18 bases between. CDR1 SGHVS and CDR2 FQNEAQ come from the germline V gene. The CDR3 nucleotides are TGTGCCAGCAGCCTTCTTTTTAAGGCTTCAAATGAAAAACTGTTTTTT. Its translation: CASSLLFKASNEKLFF.

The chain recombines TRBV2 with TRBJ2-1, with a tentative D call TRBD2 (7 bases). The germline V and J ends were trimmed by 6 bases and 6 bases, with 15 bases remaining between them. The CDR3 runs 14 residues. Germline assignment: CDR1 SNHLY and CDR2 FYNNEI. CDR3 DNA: TGTGCCAGCAGGTCGGGGGGCGAGTCCAATGAGCAGTTCTTC. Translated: CASRSGGESNEQFF. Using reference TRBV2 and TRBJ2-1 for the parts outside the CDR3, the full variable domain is EPEVTQTPSHQVTQMGQEVILRCVPISNHLYFYWYRQILGQKVEFLVSFYNNEISEKSEIFDDQFSVERPDGSNFTLKIRSTKLEDSAMYFCASRSGGESNEQFFGPGTRLTVL.

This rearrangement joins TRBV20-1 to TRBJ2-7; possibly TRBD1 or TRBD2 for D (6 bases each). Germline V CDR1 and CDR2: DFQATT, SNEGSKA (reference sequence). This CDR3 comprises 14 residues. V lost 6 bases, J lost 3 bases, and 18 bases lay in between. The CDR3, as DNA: TGCAGTGCCAAAGGGGGGACACCTCTCTACGAGCAGTACTTC. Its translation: CSAKGGTPLYEQYF.

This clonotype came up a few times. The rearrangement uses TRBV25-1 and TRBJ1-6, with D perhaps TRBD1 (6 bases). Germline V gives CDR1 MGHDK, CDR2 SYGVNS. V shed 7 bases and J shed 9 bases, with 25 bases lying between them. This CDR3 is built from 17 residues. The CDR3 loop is CASKGPLGAGRSSPLHF. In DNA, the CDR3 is TGTGCCAGCAAAGGTCCATTGGGGGCAGGGAGGAGTTCACCCCTCCACTTT.

The CDR3 region is CSARVPGGQYF. CDR3 DNA sequence: TGCAGTGCTAGAGTCCCGGGGGGGCAGTACTTC. The rearrangement uses TRBV20-1 and TRBJ2-7, with 7 bases that match TRBD2. Unmatched junction bases numbered 3, after V lost 1 base and J lost 9 bases. From germline, CDR1 is DFQATT and CDR2 SNEGSKA (reference sequence). The CDR3 has 11 amino acids.

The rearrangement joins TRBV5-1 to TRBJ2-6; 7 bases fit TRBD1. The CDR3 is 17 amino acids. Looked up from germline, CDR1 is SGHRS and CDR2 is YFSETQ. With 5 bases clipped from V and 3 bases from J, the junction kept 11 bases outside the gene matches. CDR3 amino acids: CASRGDDRAFGANVLTF. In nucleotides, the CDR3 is TGCGCCAGCAGAGGGGACGACAGGGCCTTTGGGGCCAACGTCCTGACTTTC. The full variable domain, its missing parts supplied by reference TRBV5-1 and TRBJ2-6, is KAGVTQTPRYLIKTRGQQVTLSCSPISGHRSVSWYQQTPGQGLQFLFEYFSETQRNKGNFPGRFSGRQFSNSRSEMNVSTLELGDSALYLCASRGDDRAFGANVLTFGAGSRLTVL.

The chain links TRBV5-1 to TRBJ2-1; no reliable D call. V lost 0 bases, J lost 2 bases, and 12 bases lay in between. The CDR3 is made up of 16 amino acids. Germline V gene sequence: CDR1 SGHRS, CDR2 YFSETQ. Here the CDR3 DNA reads TGCGCCAGCAGCTTGGGGGCCCCGGAACCCTACAATGAGCAGTTCTTC. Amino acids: CASSLGAPEPYNEQFF.

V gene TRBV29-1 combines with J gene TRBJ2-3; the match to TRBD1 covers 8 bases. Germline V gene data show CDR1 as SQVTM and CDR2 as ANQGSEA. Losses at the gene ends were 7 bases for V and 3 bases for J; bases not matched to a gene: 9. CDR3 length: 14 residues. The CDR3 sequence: CSGRRDRKTDTQYF. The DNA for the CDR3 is TGCAGCGGCCGACGGGACAGGAAAACAGATACGCAGTATTTT.

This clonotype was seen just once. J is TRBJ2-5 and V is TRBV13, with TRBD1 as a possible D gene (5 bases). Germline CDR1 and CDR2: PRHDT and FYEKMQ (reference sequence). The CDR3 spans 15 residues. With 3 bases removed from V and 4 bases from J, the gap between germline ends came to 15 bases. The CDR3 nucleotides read TGTGCCAGCAGCTTCATATCCGGTAGGGGAGAGACCCAGTACTTC. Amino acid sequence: CASSFISGRGETQYF.

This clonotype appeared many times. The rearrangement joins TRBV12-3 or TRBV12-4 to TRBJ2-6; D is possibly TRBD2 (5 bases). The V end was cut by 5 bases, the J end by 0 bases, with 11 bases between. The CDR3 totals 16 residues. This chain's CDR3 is CASSDPGISGANVLTF. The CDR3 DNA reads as TGTGCCAGCAGTGACCCCGGGATCTCTGGGGCCAACGTCCTGACTTTC.

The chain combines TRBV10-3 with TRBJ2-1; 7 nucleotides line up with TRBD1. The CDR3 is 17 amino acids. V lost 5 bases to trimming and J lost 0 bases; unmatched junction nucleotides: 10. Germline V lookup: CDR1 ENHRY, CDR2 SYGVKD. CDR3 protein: CAISKQQGTSSYNEQFF. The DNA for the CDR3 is TGTGCCATCAGTAAACAACAGGGGACGAGCTCCTACAATGAGCAGTTCTTC.

CDR3 in amino acids: CASSLPSTGGTSYEQYF. The CDR3 DNA is TGTGCCAGCAGCCTGCCCTCGACGGGGGGTACCTCCTACGAGCAGTACTTC. V usage is TRBV7-9 and J usage is TRBJ2-7; 7 positions match TRBD2. Germline CDR1 is SEHNR and CDR2 is FQNEAQ (reference sequence). V lost 5 bases to trimming and J lost 0 bases; unmatched junction nucleotides: 13. This CDR3 has 17 amino acids.